A selection of T cell receptor beta chains follows, all from one sample in a study of T cell responses to AZD1222 COVID-19 vaccine. TCRdb's copy holds only in-frame clones and misses some; the assay was immunoSEQ multiplex PCR. The sample holds about 150,000 clones, about 87% seen once. Sequenced here: peripheral blood, sampled 28 days after the second AZD1222 dose. These receptor sequences come from an adult who received the AZD1222 COVID-19 vaccine. Each CDR3 is given with its conserved first and last residue. A D gene is named only where the DNA matches it firmly. Clone size appears in some rows only: once, few, many, or a class for an expanded clone.

TRBV14	TRBJ2-5	TRBD1	13	-	TGTGCCAGCAGCCACTCAGGGGGAGAGACCCAGTACTTC	CASSHSGGETQYF
TRBV30	TRBJ2-5	-	13	-	TGTGCCTGGAGTGCGTCCCAGCGAGAGACCCAGTACTTC	CAWSASQRETQYF
TRBV19	TRBJ2-1	TRBD1	15	-	TGTGCCAGTAGTCTACGGACAGGGGGAGGCGATGAGCAGTTCTTC	CASSLRTGGGDEQFF
TRBV5-3	TRBJ2-3	TRBD2	18	-	TGTGCCAGAAGCAGTCCTAGCGGGAGGAAGTCGTATGCAGATACGCAGTATTTT	CARSSPSGRKSYADTQYF
TRBV2	TRBJ2-2	-	15	-	TGTGCCAGCAGTGAGGGTCACCCGGACACCGGGGAGCTGTTTTTT	CASSEGHPDTGELFF
TRBV28	TRBJ1-1	-	14	-	TGTGCCAGCAGTTTATTTCGGGGGATCACTGAAGCTTTCTTT	CASSLFRGITEAFF
TRBV7-9	TRBJ2-7	TRBD1	15	few	TGTGCCAGCAGCCCCGGGACAGGGAAAGGGAACGAGCAGTACTTC	CASSPGTGKGNEQYF
TRBV29-1	TRBJ1-5	TRBD1	20	-	TGCAGCGTTGGGCCCCAACCGGACAGGGGGCTAGGAGTTAGCAATCAGCCCCAGCATTTT	CSVGPQPDRGLGVSNQPQHF
TRBV6-5	TRBJ1-3	-	13	-	TGTGCCAGCAGTTCAACAAGGGGAAACACCATATATTTT	CASSSTRGNTIYF
TRBV4-3	TRBJ2-3	-	16	-	TGCGCCAGCAGCCATAAGGTGATCGGTCGCACAGATACGCAGTATTTT	CASSHKVIGRTDTQYF
TRBV5-8	TRBJ1-3	-	15	-	TGTGCCAGCAGCTATGACAGCGCCTCTGGAAACACCATATATTTT	CASSYDSASGNTIYF
TRBV19	TRBJ2-1	TRBD1	12	-	TGTGCCAGTAGCAACGACAGGGACGAGCAGTTCTTC	CASSNDRDEQFF
TRBV7-2	TRBJ1-5	-	14	once	TGTGCCAGCAGCTCTGCACAGGGAAGTCAGCCCCAGCATTTT	CASSSAQGSQPQHF
TRBV6-5	TRBJ1-6	TRBD1	12	-	TGTGCCAGCGCCAACAGGGGGTCACCCCTCCACTTT	CASANRGSPLHF
TRBV28	TRBJ1-1	-	14	-	TGTGCCAGCAGTTTTGGGTTAGGGCGCACTGAAGCTTTCTTT	CASSFGLGRTEAFF
TRBV7-2	TRBJ1-4	-	14	once	TGTGCCAGCAGCTTCTCAACAACTAATGAAAAACTGTTTTTT	CASSFSTTNEKLFF
TRBV19	TRBJ2-2	-	11	-	TGTGCCAGTAGTAGCGCCGGGGAGCTGTTTTTT	CASSSAGELFF
TRBV6-5	TRBJ1-4	-	12	-	TGTGCCAGCCGGCGAAGTAATGAAAAACTGTTTTTT	CASRRSNEKLFF
TRBV18	TRBJ1-2	TRBD1	14	-	TGTGCCAGCTCACAAGGGACAGACTACTCTGGCTACACCTTC	CASSQGTDYSGYTF
TRBV25-1	TRBJ1-2	-	12	-	TGTGCCAGCAGTGAATCCTACTATGGCTACACCTTC	CASSESYYGYTF
TRBV30	TRBJ2-3	-	14	-	TGTGCCTGGAGTGAGAGGGTTGGCACAGATACGCAGTATTTT	CAWSERVGTDTQYF
TRBV11-2	TRBJ2-5	-	13	-	TGTGCCAGCAGCCGGGACTTGGCGGAGACCCAGTACTTC	CASSRDLAETQYF
TRBV28	TRBJ2-4	-	15	few	TGTGCCAGCAGTTTCTCTCTTATACGGGAAAACATTCAGTACTTC	CASSFSLIRENIQYF
TRBV28	TRBJ2-7	-	13	-	TGTGCCAGCATAGGTTTCTTGGCCGGCGAGCAGTACTTC	CASIGFLAGEQYF
TRBV6-2/TRBV6-3	TRBJ1-1	-	12	-	TGTGCCAGCAGCAGGGATGAGGGTAGAGCTTTCTTT	CASSRDEGRAFF
TRBV7-2	TRBJ2-7	TRBD2	16	-	TGTGCCAGCAGCGGACTAGCGGGAGGCAAATCCTACGAGCAGTACTTC	CASSGLAGGKSYEQYF
TRBV4-2	TRBJ1-4	-	15	-	TGTGCCAGCAGCGCCGCCACTGGGGGGAACGAAAAACTGTTTTTT	CASSAATGGNEKLFF
TRBV7-9	TRBJ1-1	-	14	-	TGTGCCAGCAGTCGATTAGACACGAACACTGAAGCTTTCTTT	CASSRLDTNTEAFF
TRBV12-3/TRBV12-4	TRBJ2-7	-	12	-	TGTGCCAGCAGGGATAGGGCGTACGAGCAGTACTTC	CASRDRAYEQYF
TRBV12-3/TRBV12-4	TRBJ1-1	-	12	-	TGTGCCAGCAGTTTAGAAGGGAATGAAGCTTTCTTT	CASSLEGNEAFF